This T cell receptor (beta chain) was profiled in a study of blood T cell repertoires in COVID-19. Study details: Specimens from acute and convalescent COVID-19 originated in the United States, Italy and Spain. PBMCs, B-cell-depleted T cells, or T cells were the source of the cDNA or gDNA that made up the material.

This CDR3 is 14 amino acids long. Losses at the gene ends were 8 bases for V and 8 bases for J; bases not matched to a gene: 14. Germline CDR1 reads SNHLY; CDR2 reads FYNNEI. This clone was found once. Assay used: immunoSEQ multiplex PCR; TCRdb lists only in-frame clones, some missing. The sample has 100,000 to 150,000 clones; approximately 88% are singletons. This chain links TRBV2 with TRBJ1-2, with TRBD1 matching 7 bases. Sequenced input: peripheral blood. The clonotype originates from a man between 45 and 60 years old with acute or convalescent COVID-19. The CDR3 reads CASARQGMGEGYTF. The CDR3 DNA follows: TGTGCCAGCGCTCGACAGGGAATGGGAGAGGGCTACACCTTC.